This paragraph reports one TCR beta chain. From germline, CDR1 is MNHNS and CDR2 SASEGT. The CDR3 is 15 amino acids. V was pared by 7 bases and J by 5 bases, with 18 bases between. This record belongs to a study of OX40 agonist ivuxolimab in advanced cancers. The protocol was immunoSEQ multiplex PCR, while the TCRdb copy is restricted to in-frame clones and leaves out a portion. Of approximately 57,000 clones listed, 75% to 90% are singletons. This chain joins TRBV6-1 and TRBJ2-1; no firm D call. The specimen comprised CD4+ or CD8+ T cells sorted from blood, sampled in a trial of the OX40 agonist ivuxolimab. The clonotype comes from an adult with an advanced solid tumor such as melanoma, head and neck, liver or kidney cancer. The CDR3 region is CASNTYRSMDNEQFF. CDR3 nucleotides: TGTGCCAGCAATACGTACCGCTCCATGGACAATGAGCAGTTCTTC.